Below are 27 T cell receptor beta chains sequenced from a single sample in a study of cytomegalovirus exposure and HLA in healthy donors. PCR primers comprised 60 Vbeta and 13 Jbeta primers. TCRdb's table, derived via immunoSEQ multiplex PCR, lists solely in-frame clones and lacks some. The data contain 150,000 to 170,000 clones, around 81% of them singletons. The specimen sequenced was PBMCs. Every receptor here comes from a woman aged 40 to 55 in good health and CMV-seropositive.

The table lists this clone with a count of one. The V gene is TRBV6-1, the J gene TRBJ1-1, with D tentatively TRBD1 (5 bases). Trimming shortened V by 7 bases and J by 10 bases, and 13 bases separated the two germline ends. The CDR3 extends over 11 amino acids. Germline CDR1 reads MNHNS; CDR2 reads SASEGT. CDR3 residues: CASTTARGAFF. The CDR3 coding sequence is TGTGCCAGCACGACAGCACGAGGAGCTTTCTTT.

V is TRBV7-3 and J is TRBJ2-6, with 12 bases identical to TRBD2. Germline CDR1 and CDR2: SGHTA and FQGTGA. The CDR3 runs 18 residues. V was pared by 5 bases and J by 0 bases, with 5 bases of the junction left unmatched. The CDR3 loop reads CASSAPSGRVSGANVLTF. In DNA, the CDR3 is TGTGCCAGCAGCGCTCCTAGCGGGAGGGTCTCTGGGGCCAACGTCCTGACTTTC.

Here the CDR3 reads CASSKGPGDGCEQYF. For the CDR3, the DNA is TGTGCCAGCAGCAAAGGACCAGGGGATGGATGCGAGCAGTACTTC. V usage is TRBV21-1 and J usage is TRBJ2-7; the table's D call, TRBD1, has no DNA check behind it. TRBV21-1 is flagged as a pseudogene. The CDR3 is 15 amino acids.

V is TRBV5-1 and J is TRBJ2-1; maybe TRBD2 (6 bases). With 0 bases removed from V and 7 bases from J, the gap between germline ends came to 17 bases. Germline V gene sequence: CDR1 SGHRS, CDR2 YFSETQ. CDR3 length equals 16 residues. The CDR3 nucleotides read TGCGCCAGCAGCTTGGTAGGGGAGGTAATAGTAAATGAGCAGTTCTTC. Amino acids: CASSLVGEVIVNEQFF.

V is TRBV7-9 and J is TRBJ2-1; D is perhaps TRBD2 (6 bases). Trimming took off 0 bases at V and 0 bases at J, with 12 bases between the two ends. Germline V gene data show CDR1 as SEHNR and CDR2 as FQNEAQ (reference sequence). This CDR3 contains 17 residues. CDR3 DNA: TGTGCCAGCAGCTTAGCAGAGCACGGGAGCTCCTACAATGAGCAGTTCTTC. Its protein product is CASSLAEHGSSYNEQFF. Variable domain in full (rest from reference TRBV7-9 and TRBJ2-1): DTGVSQNPRHKITKRGQNVTFRCDPISEHNRLYWYRQTLGQGPEFLTYFQNEAQLEKSRLLSDRFSAERPKGSFSTLEIQRTEQGDSAMYLCASSLAEHGSSYNEQFFGPGTRLTVL.

The rearrangement uses TRBV7-9 and TRBJ2-1; TRBD2 matches at 12 bases. CDR1 and CDR2 (germline): SEHNR, FQNEAQ (reference sequence). The CDR3 length is 15 residues. Losses at the gene ends were 5 bases for V and 8 bases for J; bases not matched to a gene: 7. The CDR3 loop reads CASSTWTSGIDEQFF. The DNA of the CDR3 is TGTGCCAGCAGCACCTGGACTAGCGGGATCGATGAGCAGTTCTTC. Looking up the rest from reference TRBV7-9 and TRBJ2-1 gives the full variable domain: DTGVSQNPRHKITKRGQNVTFRCDPISEHNRLYWYRQTLGQGPEFLTYFQNEAQLEKSRLLSDRFSAERPKGSFSTLEIQRTEQGDSAMYLCASSTWTSGIDEQFFGPGTRLTVL.

This clone was counted once. This chain links TRBV5-1 with TRBJ2-5, with unresolved D. CDR3 length: 16 residues. Germline V lookup: CDR1 SGHRS, CDR2 YFSETQ. Trimming stripped 2 bases from V and 2 bases from J, with 16 bases between. The CDR3 DNA is TGCGCCAGCAGCTTAGAATTGGGTCGCAGGCAAGAGACCCAGTACTTC. It codes for CASSLELGRRQETQYF.

CDR3 loop: CASGLTGGWTEAFF. For the CDR3, the DNA is TGTGCCAGCGGCCTGACAGGGGGTTGGACTGAAGCTTTCTTT. The chain links TRBV27 to TRBJ1-1, with 9 nucleotides matching TRBD1. The ends lost 8 bases at V and 5 bases at J; junction bases unmatched: 9. Germline V gene sequence: CDR1 MNHEY, CDR2 SMNVEV (reference sequence). CDR3 length equals 14 residues.

This clone was counted between two and nine times. The rearrangement uses TRBV5-4 and TRBJ2-7, with 12 bases identical to TRBD2. CDR3 length: 14 residues. Germline V gene sequence: CDR1 SGHNT, CDR2 YYREEE (reference sequence). V dropped 4 bases and J dropped 5; count of bases not matched to a gene: 4. CDR3 in DNA: TGTGCCAGCAGCAAGACTAGCGGGAGTGACGAGCAGTACTTC. Protein product: CASSKTSGSDEQYF.

The gene calls are TRBV7-9 and TRBJ1-1, with D hard to call. The ends were cut back, 4 bases at V and 4 bases at J, with 19 bases in the middle. The CDR3 is made up of 16 amino acids. The germline V gene has CDR1 SEHNR and CDR2 FQNEAQ (reference sequence). CDR3 sequence: CASSSKTPLSGTEAFF. CDR3 coding DNA: TGTGCCAGCAGCTCAAAGACGCCCCTATCGGGCACTGAAGCTTTCTTT.

V and J are TRBV5-1 and TRBJ2-3; D remains unclear. CDR3 length: 14 amino acids. V was pared by 4 bases and J by 6 bases, with 15 bases between. From germline, CDR1 is SGHRS and CDR2 YFSETQ. The CDR3 sequence: CASSRQTTLDTQYF. CDR3 nucleotide sequence: TGCGCCAGCAGCCGCCAGACAACGCTGGATACGCAGTATTTT.

The genes are TRBV7-9 and TRBJ1-4; D might be TRBD1 (5 bases). The ends were cut back, 3 bases at V and 4 bases at J, with 9 bases in the middle. Germline V lookup: CDR1 SEHNR, CDR2 FQNEAQ (reference sequence). This CDR3 is built from 14 residues. DNA for the CDR3: TGTGCCAGCAGCTTCACCGGGGGTAATGAAAAACTGTTTTTT. Translated: CASSFTGGNEKLFF. Full variable domain (rest looked up from reference TRBV7-9 and TRBJ1-4): DTGVSQNPRHKITKRGQNVTFRCDPISEHNRLYWYRQTLGQGPEFLTYFQNEAQLEKSRLLSDRFSAERPKGSFSTLEIQRTEQGDSAMYLCASSFTGGNEKLFFGSGTQLSVL.

The chain uses TRBV7-9 and TRBJ2-2; D is uncertain. The CDR3 totals 15 residues. Germline CDR1 is SEHNR and CDR2 is FQNEAQ (reference sequence). Trimming cost V 1 base and J 2 bases, with 8 bases left between them. The CDR3 DNA follows: TGTGCCAGCAGCTTAGTACAGATAAACACCGGGGAGCTGTTTTTT. Translating it yields CASSLVQINTGELFF.

The CDR3 region has the DNA TGTGCCAGCTCACCTTTTAATTTTGGACAGACCTACGAGCAGTACTTC. Its translation is CASSPFNFGQTYEQYF. This chain connects TRBV18 to TRBJ2-7, with D tentatively TRBD1 (6 bases). CDR3 size: 16 residues. Trimming left V 3 bases short and J 2 bases short, with 17 bases between. Germline V gene sequence: CDR1 KGHSH, CDR2 LQKENI.

The rearrangement joins TRBV2 to TRBJ1-2; possible D gene TRBD1, 5 bases. Germline V gene lookup returns CDR1 SNHLY and CDR2 FYNNEI. The CDR3 has 12 residues. The V gene lost 4 bases and the J gene lost 5 bases, with 8 bases spanning the gap. CDR3 sequence reads: CASSVTGYGYTF. For the CDR3, the DNA is TGTGCCAGCAGTGTTACAGGTTATGGCTACACCTTC.

The rearrangement links TRBV11-3 to TRBJ2-7, with TRBD2 as a possible D gene (5 bases). Trimming stripped 3 bases from V and 3 bases from J, with 9 bases between. CDR1 and CDR2 from the germline V gene are SGHNT and YENEEA. There are 13 residues in the CDR3. The CDR3 bases are TGTGCCAGCAGCTTCGTTACTAGCTACGAGCAGTACTTC. Residues: CASSFVTSYEQYF. Full variable domain (rest looked up from reference TRBV11-3 and TRBJ2-7): EAGVVQSPRYKIIEKKQPVAFWCNPISGHNTLYWYLQNLGQGPELLIRYENEEAVDDSQLPKDRFSAERLKGVDSTLKIQPAELGDSAVYLCASSFVTSYEQYFGPGTRLTVT.

CDR3 amino acids: CASSLSAGAIVGYTF. DNA for the CDR3: TGTGCCAGCAGCTTATCGGCAGGTGCCATTGTTGGCTACACCTTC. The J gene is TRBJ1-2, the V gene TRBV7-2; D remains unclear. Germline V gene data show CDR1 as SGHTA and CDR2 as FQGNSA. The V gene lost 2 bases and the J gene lost 7 bases, with 17 bases spanning the gap. The CDR3 covers 15 residues.

V usage is TRBV7-8 and J usage is TRBJ2-3, with 13 bases matching TRBD2. From germline, CDR1 is SGHVS and CDR2 FQNEAQ. The CDR3 totals 16 residues. Germline trimming cut 7 bases from V and 5 bases from J; bases unmatched to any gene: 9. The CDR3 sequence: CASTEKLAGGQDTQYF. The CDR3, as DNA: TGTGCCAGCACCGAGAAACTAGCGGGAGGGCAAGATACGCAGTATTTT.

The chain has TRBV28 and TRBJ2-1; tentatively, D is TRBD2 (6 bases). CDR1 and CDR2 from the germline V gene are MDHEN and SYDVKM. This CDR3 comprises 16 residues. Trimming pared 4 bases from V and 9 bases from J, leaving 22 bases between. CDR3 DNA sequence: TGTGCCAGCAGTTACCTAGTAGGTTCCCTAGCGCGTGAGCAGTTCTTC. It codes for CASSYLVGSLAREQFF.

This clone has more than one count but fewer than ten. The CDR3 is CASSVKQGAEQYF. The CDR3 bases are TGTGCCAGCAGCGTGAAGCAGGGGGCCGAGCAGTACTTC. The genes are TRBV7-9 and TRBJ2-7, with 8 bases fitting TRBD1. Per the germline V gene, CDR1 is SEHNR and CDR2 is FQNEAQ (reference sequence). With V trimmed by 5 bases and J by 6 bases, 6 bases remained unmatched. The CDR3 totals 13 residues.

This chain links TRBV19 with TRBJ1-4, with unresolved D. Trimming cost V 9 bases and J 7 bases, with 6 bases left between them. The CDR3 has 10 amino acids. CDR1 is LNHDA and CDR2 is SQIVND in the germline V gene (reference sequence). DNA for the CDR3: TGTGCCAGCCTCGGTGAAAAACTGTTTTTT. This gives the protein CASLGEKLFF.

The rearrangement joins TRBV27 to TRBJ1-5, with no clear D. The CDR3 has 12 amino acids. With 6 bases removed from V and 1 base from J, the gap between germline ends came to 4 bases. Germline values: CDR1 MNHEY, CDR2 SMNVEV (reference sequence). The CDR3 region has the DNA TGTGCCAGCAGAGCAAGCAATCAGCCCCAGCATTTT. This gives the protein CASRASNQPQHF.

V usage is TRBV7-2 and J usage is TRBJ2-2; 15 nucleotides align to TRBD2. CDR3 length equals 16 residues. The V segment lost 5 bases and the J segment 7 bases; nucleotides outside the gene matches: 5. The germline V gene has CDR1 SGHTA and CDR2 FQGNSA. CDR3 loop: CASSMGLAGGSGELFF. DNA of the CDR3: TGTGCCAGCAGCATGGGACTAGCGGGAGGTAGCGGGGAGCTGTTTTTT.

This rearrangement joins TRBV7-3 to TRBJ2-1; a possible D gene is TRBD2 (5 bases). Germline V gives CDR1 SGHTA, CDR2 FQGTGA. The CDR3 runs 13 residues. The V and J ends lost 0 bases and 9 bases respectively, with 9 bases between them. This chain's CDR3 is CASSLTLVGEQFF. CDR3 nucleotide sequence: TGTGCCAGCAGCTTAACACTAGTAGGTGAGCAGTTCTTC.

This clone is a singleton in its sample. The chain has TRBV5-8 and TRBJ2-3; TRBD2 matches 9 bases. Per germline, CDR1 SGHTS and CDR2 YDEGEE. The CDR3 has 17 residues. The trim removed 2 bases at V and 4 bases at J, leaving 11 bases unmatched. CDR3 DNA: TGTGCCAGCAGCTTTGGCGAACCGGGACTAGCTTCAGATACGCAGTATTTT. Its translation is CASSFGEPGLASDTQYF.

The genes are TRBV7-2 and TRBJ2-2; 8 bases align to TRBD1. The length of the CDR3 is 14 residues. The J segment lost 4 bases and the V segment lost 4 bases, leaving 2 bases of the junction unmatched. The germline gives CDR1 SGHTA, CDR2 FQGNSA. CDR3 region: CASSWTGSTGELFF. CDR3 in DNA: TGTGCCAGCAGCTGGACAGGGAGCACCGGGGAGCTGTTTTTT.

The chain recombines TRBV5-1 with TRBJ1-1; weak D call: TRBD1 (5 bases). The length of the CDR3 is 14 residues. With 4 bases removed from V and 1 base from J, the gap between germline ends came to 11 bases. The germline gives CDR1 SGHRS, CDR2 YFSETQ. In DNA form, the CDR3 reads TGCGCCAGCAGCCGGTCCAGGGAGAACACTGAAGCTTTCTTT. Residues: CASSRSRENTEAFF. The variable domain in full, with the rest retrieved from reference TRBV5-1 and TRBJ1-1, is KAGVTQTPRYLIKTRGQQVTLSCSPISGHRSVSWYQQTPGQGLQFLFEYFSETQRNKGNFPGRFSGRQFSNSRSEMNVSTLELGDSALYLCASSRSRENTEAFFGQGTRLTVV.